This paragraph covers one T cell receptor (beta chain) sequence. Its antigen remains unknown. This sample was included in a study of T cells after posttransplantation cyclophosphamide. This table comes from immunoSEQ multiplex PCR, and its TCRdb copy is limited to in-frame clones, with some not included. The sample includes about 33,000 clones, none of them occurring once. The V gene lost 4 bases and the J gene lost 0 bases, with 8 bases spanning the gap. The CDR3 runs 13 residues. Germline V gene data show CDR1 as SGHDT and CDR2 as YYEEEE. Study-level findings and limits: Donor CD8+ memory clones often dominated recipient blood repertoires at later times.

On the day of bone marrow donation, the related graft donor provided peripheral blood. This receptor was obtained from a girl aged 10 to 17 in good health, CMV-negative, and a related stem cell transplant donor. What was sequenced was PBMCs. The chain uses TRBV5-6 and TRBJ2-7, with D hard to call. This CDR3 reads CASSPFPSYEQYF. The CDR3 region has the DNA TGTGCCAGCAGCCCATTTCCCTCCTACGAGCAGTACTTC.